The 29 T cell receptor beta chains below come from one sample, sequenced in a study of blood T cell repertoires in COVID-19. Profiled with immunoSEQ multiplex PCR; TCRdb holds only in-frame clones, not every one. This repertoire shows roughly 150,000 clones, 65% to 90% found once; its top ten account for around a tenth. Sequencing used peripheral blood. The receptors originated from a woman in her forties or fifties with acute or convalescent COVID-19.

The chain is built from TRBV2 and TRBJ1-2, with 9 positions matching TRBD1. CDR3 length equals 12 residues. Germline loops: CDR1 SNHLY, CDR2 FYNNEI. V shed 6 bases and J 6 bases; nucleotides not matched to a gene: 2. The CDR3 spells CASRDRGNGYTF. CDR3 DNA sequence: TGTGCCAGCAGGGACAGGGGTAATGGCTACACCTTC.

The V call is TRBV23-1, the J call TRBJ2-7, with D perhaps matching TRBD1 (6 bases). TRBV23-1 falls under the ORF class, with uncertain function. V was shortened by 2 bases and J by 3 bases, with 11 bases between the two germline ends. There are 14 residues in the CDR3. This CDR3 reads CASSQAGTYYEQYF. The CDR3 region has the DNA TGCGCCAGCAGTCAAGCCGGGACATACTACGAGCAGTACTTC.

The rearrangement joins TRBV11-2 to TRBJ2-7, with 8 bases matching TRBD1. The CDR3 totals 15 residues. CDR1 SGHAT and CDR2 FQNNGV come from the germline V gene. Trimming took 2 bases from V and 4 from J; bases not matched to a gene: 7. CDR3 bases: TGTGCCAGCAGCTTAACGCAGGGGGCGGCATACGAGCAGTACTTC. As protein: CASSLTQGAAYEQYF.

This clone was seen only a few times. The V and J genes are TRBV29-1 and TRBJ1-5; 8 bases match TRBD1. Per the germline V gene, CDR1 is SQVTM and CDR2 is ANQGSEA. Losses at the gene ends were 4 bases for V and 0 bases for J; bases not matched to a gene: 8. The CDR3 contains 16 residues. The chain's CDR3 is CSVVEQGGGSNQPQHF. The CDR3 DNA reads TGCAGCGTTGTGGAACAGGGGGGAGGTAGCAATCAGCCCCAGCATTTT.

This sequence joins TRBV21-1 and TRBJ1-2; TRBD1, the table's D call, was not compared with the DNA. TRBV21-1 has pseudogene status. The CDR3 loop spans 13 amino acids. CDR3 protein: CASNRVATYGYTF. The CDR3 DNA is TGTGCCAGCAACAGGGTTGCTACCTATGGCTACACCTTC.

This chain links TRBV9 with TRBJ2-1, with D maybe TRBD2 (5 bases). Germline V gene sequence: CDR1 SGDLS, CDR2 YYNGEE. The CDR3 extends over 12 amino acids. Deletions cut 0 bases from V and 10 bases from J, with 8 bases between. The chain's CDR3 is CASSVDGGEQFF. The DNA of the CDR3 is TGTGCCAGCAGCGTAGACGGAGGAGAGCAGTTCTTC.

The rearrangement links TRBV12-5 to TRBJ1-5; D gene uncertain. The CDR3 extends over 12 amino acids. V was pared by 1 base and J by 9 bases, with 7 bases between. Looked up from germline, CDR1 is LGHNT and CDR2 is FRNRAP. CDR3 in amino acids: CASGLGASPQHF. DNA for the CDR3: TGTGCTAGTGGTTTGGGGGCATCGCCCCAGCATTTT.

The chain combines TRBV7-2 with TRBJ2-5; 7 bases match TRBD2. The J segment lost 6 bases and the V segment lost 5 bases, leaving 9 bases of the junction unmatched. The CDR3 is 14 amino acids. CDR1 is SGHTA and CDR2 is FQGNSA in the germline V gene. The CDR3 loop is CASSTGWGGKTQYF. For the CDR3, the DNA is TGTGCCAGCAGCACAGGTTGGGGGGGGAAGACCCAGTACTTC.

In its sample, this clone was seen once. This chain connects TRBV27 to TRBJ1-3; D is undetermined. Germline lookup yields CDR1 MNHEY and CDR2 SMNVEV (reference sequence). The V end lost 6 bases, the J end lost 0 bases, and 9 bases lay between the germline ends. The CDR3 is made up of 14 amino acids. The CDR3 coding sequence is TGTGCCAGCAGGGGCCTGGGCTCTGGAAACACCATATATTTT. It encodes CASRGLGSGNTIYF.

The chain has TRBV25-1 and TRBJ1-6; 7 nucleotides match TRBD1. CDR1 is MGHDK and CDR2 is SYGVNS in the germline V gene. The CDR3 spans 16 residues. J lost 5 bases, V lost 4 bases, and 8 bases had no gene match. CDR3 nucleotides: TGTGCCAGCAGTGGCCTAGGACAGGAAAATAATTCACCCCTCCACTTT. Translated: CASSGLGQENNSPLHF.

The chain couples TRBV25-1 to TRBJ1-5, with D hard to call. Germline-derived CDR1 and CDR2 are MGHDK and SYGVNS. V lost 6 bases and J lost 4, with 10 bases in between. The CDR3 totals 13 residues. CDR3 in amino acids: CASRTPGNQPQHF. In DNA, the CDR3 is TGTGCCAGCAGAACCCCAGGAAATCAGCCCCAGCATTTT.

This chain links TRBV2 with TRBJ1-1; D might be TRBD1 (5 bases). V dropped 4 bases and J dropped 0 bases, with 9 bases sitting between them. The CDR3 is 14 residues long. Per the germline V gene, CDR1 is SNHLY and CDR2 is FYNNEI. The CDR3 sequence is CASSVQALNTEAFF. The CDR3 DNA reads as TGTGCCAGCAGTGTACAGGCTTTGAACACTGAAGCTTTCTTT.

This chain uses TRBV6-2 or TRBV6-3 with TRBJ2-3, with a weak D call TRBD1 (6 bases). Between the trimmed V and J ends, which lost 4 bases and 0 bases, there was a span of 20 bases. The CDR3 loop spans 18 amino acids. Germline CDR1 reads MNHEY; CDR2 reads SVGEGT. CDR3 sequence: CASSFSSRDTESTDTQYF. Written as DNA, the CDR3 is TGTGCCAGCAGTTTCTCCTCCCGGGACACAGAAAGCACAGATACGCAGTATTTT.

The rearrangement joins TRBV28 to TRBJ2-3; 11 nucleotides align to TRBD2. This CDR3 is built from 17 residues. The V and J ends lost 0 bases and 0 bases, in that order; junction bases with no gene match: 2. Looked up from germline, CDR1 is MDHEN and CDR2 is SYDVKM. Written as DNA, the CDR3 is TGTGCCAGCAGTTTATGGACTAGCGGGACAAGCACAGATACGCAGTATTTT. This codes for CASSLWTSGTSTDTQYF.

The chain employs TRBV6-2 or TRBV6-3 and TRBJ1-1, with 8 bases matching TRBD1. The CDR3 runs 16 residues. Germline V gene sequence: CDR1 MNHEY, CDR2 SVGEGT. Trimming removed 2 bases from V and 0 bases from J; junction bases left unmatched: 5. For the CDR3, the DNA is TGTGCCAGCAGTTACGAGGGGGGACAGGTGAACACTGAAGCTTTCTTT. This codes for CASSYEGGQVNTEAFF.

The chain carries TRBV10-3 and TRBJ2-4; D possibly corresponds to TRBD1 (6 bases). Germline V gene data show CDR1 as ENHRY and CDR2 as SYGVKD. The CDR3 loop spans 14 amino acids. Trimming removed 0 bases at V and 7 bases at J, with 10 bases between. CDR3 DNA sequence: TGTGCCATCAGTGAGTCTCAGGGGATTAACATTCAGTACTTC. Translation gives CAISESQGINIQYF.

CDR3 residues: CASSREPGDYYEQYF. Written as DNA, the CDR3 is TGTGCCAGCAGCCGAGAGCCGGGAGACTATTACGAGCAGTACTTC. The chain recombines TRBV5-4 with TRBJ2-7; the D gene is possibly TRBD2 (6 bases). This CDR3 contains 15 residues. Germline V gene data show CDR1 as SGHNT and CDR2 as YYREEE (reference sequence). V lost 4 bases, J lost 4 bases, and 18 bases lay in between. The full variable domain, completed using reference TRBV5-4 and TRBJ2-7, is ETGVTQSPTHLIKTRGQQVTLRCSSQSGHNTVSWYQQALGQGPQFIFQYYREEENGRGNFPPRFSGLQFPNYSSELNVNALELDDSALYLCASSREPGDYYEQYFGPGTRLTVT.

The DNA for the CDR3 is TGTGCCAGCAGCTTAGCGGAGGGGGGGCCCCTACGAGTGCAGTACTTC. It encodes CASSLAEGGPLRVQYF. The V call is TRBV7-9, the J call TRBJ2-7; a weak D match, TRBD2 (7 bases). The germline V gene has CDR1 SEHNR and CDR2 FQNEAQ (reference sequence). This CDR3 region has 16 residues. Trimming cost V 0 bases and J 9 bases, with 21 bases left between them.

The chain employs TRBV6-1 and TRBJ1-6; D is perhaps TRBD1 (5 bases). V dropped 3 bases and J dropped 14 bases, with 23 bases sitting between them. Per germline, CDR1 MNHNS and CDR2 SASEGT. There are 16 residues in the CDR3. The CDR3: CASSEYQGGVYSALHF. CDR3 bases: TGTGCCAGCAGTGAGTACCAGGGAGGAGTTTATTCGGCCCTCCACTTT.

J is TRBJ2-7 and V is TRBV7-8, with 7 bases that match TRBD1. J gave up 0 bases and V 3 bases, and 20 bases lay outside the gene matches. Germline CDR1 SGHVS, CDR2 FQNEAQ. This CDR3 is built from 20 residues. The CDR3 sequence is CASSFNTNRKVTGSSYEQYF. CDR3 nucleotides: TGTGCCAGCAGCTTTAATACGAACAGGAAGGTGACAGGGAGCTCCTACGAGCAGTACTTC.

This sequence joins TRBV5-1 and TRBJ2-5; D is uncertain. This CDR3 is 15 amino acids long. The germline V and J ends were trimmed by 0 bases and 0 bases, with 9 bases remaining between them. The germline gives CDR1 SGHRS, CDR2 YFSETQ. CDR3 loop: CASSLVGRYQETQYF. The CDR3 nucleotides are TGCGCCAGCAGCTTGGTTGGCAGGTACCAAGAGACCCAGTACTTC.

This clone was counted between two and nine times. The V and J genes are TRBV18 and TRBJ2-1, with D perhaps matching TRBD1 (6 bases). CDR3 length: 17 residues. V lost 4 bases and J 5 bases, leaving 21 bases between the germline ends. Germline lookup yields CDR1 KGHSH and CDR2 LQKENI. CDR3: CASSLNRLRQDNNEQFF. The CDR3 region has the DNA TGTGCCAGCTCACTTAACCGTTTACGACAGGACAACAATGAGCAGTTCTTC.

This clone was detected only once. CDR3 amino acids: CASSAYGGETQYF. The CDR3 bases are TGTGCCAGCAGTGCCTACGGGGGGGAGACCCAGTACTTC. This rearrangement joins TRBV2 to TRBJ2-5, with 7 bases that match TRBD2. The CDR3 sequence is 13 residues long. V dropped 4 bases and J dropped 5; count of bases not matched to a gene: 4. CDR1 and CDR2 from the germline V gene are SNHLY and FYNNEI.

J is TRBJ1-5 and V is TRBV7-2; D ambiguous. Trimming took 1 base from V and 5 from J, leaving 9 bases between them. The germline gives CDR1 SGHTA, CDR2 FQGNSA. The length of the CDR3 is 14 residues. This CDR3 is CASSLGEGYQPQHF. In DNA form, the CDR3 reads TGTGCCAGCAGCTTAGGCGAGGGCTATCAGCCCCAGCATTTT.

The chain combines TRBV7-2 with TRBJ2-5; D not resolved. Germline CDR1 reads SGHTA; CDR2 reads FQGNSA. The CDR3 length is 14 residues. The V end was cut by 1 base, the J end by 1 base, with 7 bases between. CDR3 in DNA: TGTGCCAGCAGCTTAGAATTTAGCCAAGAGACCCAGTACTTC. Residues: CASSLEFSQETQYF.

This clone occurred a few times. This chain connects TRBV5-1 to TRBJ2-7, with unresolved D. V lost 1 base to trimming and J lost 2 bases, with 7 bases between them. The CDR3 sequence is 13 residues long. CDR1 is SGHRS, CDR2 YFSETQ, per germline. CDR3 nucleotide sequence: TGCGCCAGCAGCTTGTGGCAGGCCTACGAGCAGTACTTC. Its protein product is CASSLWQAYEQYF.

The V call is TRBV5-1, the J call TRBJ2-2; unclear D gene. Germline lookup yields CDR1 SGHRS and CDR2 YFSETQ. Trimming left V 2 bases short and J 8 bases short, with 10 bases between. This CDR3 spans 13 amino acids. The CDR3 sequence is CASSLNPGGELFF. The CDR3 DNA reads TGCGCCAGCAGCTTAAACCCGGGTGGGGAGCTGTTTTTT.

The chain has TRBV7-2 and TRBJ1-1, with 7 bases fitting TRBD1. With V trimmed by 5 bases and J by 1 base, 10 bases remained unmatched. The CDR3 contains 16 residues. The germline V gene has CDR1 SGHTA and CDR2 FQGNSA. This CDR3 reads CASSPRTGWANTEAFF. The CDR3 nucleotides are TGTGCCAGCAGCCCGCGGACAGGTTGGGCGAACACTGAAGCTTTCTTT. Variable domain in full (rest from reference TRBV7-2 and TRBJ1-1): GAGVSQSPSNKVTEKGKDVELRCDPISGHTALYWYRQSLGQGLEFLIYFQGNSAPDKSGLPSDRFSAERTGGSVSTLTIQRTQQEDSAVYLCASSPRTGWANTEAFFGQGTRLTVV.

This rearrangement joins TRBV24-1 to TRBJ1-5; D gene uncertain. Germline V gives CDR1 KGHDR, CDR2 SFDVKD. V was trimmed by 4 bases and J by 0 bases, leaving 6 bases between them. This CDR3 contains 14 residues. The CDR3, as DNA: TGTGCCACCAGTGAACAGAATAGCAATCAGCCCCAGCATTTT. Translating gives CATSEQNSNQPQHF.